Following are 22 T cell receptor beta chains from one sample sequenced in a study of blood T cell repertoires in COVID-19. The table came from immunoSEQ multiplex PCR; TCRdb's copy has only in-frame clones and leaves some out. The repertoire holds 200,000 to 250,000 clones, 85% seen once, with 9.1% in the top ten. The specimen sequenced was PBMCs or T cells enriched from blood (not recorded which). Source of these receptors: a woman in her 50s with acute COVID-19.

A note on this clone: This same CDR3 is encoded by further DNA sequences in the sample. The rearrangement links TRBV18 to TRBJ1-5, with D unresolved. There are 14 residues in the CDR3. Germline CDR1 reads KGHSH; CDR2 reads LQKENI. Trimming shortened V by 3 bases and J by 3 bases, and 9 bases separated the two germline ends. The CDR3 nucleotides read TGTGCCAGCTCACCGCGGAGGGACAATCAGCCCCAGCATTTT. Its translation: CASSPRRDNQPQHF.

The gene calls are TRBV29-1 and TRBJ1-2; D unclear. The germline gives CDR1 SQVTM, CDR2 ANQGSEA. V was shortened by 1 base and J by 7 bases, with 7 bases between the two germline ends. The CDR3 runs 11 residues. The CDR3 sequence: CSVEAGSGYTF. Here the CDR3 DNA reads TGCAGCGTTGAAGCGGGATCTGGCTACACCTTC.

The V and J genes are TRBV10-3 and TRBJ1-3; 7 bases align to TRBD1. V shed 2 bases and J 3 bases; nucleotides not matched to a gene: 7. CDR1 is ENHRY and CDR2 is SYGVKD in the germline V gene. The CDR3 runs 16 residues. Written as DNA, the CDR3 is TGTGCCATCAGTGAGCACGGGACAGAGGTTGGAAACACCATATATTTT. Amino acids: CAISEHGTEVGNTIYF.

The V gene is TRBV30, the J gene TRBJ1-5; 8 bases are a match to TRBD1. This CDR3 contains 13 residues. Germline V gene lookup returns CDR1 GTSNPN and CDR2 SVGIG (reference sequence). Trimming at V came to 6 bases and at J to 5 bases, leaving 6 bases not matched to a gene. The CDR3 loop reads CACSQGADQPQHF. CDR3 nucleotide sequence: TGTGCCTGTTCTCAGGGGGCGGATCAGCCCCAGCATTTT.

CDR3 sequence (DNA): TGTGCCAGCAGCCAAGAGAAGGGAGGCTATGGCTACACCTTC. Protein product: CASSQEKGGYGYTF. J is TRBJ1-2 and V is TRBV3-1 (or the pseudogene TRBV3-2); D is uncertain. The CDR3 length is 14 residues. Deletions cut 0 bases from V and 4 bases from J, with 9 bases between. Germline CDR1 LGHDT, CDR2 YNNKEL (reference sequence).

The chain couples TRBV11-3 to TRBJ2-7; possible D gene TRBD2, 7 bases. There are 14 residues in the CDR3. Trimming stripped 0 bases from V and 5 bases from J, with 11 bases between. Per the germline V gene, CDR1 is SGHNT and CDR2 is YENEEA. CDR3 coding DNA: TGTGCCAGCAGCTTAGACGGGGGGCAACACGAGCAGTACTTC. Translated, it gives CASSLDGGQHEQYF.

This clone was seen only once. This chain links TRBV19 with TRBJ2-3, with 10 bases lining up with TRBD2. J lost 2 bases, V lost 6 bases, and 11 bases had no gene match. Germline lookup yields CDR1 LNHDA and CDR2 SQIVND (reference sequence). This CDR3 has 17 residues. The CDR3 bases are TGTGCCAGTAGACCTGGTCTGACTAGCGGGTTCACAGATACGCAGTATTTT. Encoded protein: CASRPGLTSGFTDTQYF.

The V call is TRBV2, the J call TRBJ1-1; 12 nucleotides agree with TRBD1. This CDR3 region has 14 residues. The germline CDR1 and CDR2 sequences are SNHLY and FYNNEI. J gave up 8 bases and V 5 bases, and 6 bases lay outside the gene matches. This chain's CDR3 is CASSKGTGGSEAFF. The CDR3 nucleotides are TGTGCCAGCAGTAAGGGGACAGGGGGCTCAGAAGCTTTCTTT.

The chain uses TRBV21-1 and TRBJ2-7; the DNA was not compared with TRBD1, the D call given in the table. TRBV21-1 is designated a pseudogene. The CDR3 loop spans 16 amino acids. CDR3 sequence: CASIIFVVQGPYEQYF. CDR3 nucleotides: TGTGCCAGCATTATCTTCGTCGTACAGGGACCCTACGAGCAGTACTTC.

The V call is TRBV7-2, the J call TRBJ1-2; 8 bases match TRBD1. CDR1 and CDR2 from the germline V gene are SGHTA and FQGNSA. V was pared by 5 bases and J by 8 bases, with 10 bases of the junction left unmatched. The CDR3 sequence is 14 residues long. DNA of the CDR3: TGTGCCAGCAGCCAAATAAGATCAGGGGGCGGCTACACCTTC. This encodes CASSQIRSGGGYTF.

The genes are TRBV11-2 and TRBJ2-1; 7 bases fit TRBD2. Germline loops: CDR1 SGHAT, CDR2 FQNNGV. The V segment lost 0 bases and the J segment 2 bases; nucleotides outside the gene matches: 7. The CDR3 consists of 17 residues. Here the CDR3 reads CASSLDGGGLTYNEQFF. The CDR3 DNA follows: TGTGCCAGCAGCTTAGATGGCGGGGGATTGACCTACAATGAGCAGTTCTTC.

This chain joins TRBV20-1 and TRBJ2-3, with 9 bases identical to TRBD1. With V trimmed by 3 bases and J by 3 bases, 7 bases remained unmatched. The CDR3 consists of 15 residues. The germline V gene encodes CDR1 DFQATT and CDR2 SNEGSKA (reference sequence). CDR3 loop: CSASDPGQGTDTQYF. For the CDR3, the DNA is TGCAGTGCTAGTGACCCGGGACAGGGAACAGATACGCAGTATTTT.

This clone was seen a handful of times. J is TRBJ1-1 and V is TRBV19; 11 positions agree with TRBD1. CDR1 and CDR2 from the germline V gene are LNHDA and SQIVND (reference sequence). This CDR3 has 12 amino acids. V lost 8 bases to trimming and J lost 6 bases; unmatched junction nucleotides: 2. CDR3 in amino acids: CASEGQGAEAFF. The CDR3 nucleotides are TGTGCCAGTGAGGGACAGGGGGCTGAAGCTTTCTTT.

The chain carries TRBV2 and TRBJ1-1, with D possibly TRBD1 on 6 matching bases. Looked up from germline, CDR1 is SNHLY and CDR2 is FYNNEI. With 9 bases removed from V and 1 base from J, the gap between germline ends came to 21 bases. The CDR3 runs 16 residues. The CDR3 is CARQQGVLNENTEAFF. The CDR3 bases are TGTGCCAGGCAACAGGGTGTTTTGAATGAGAACACTGAAGCTTTCTTT.

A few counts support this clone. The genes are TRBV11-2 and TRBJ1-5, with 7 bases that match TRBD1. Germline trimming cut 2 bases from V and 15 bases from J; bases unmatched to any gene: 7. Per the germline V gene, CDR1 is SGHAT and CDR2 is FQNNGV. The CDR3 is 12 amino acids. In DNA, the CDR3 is TGTGCCAGCAGCTTATCAGACAGGGATTTGCATTTT. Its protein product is CASSLSDRDLHF.

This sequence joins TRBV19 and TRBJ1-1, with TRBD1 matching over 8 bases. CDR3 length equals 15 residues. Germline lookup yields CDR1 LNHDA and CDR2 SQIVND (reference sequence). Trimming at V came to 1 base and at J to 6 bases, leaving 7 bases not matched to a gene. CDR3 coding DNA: TGTGCCAGTAGTATAGGGGACAGGTCTGGTCCTGAAGCTTTCTTT. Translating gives CASSIGDRSGPEAFF.

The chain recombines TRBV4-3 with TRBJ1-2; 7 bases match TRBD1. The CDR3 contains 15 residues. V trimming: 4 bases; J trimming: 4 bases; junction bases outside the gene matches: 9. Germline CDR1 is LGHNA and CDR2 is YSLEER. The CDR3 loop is CASSPHSQGVYGYTF. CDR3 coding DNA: TGCGCCAGCAGCCCCCATTCTCAGGGGGTCTATGGCTACACCTTC.

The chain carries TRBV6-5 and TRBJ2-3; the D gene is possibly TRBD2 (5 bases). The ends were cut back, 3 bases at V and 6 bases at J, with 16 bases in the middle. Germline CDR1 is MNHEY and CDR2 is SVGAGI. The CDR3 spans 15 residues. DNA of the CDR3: TGTGCCAGCAGTTATTTTGCGGCGGGTACGGATACGCAGTATTTT. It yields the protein CASSYFAAGTDTQYF.

The DNA of the CDR3 is TGTGCCAGCAGCTTTTCTGTGCTAGCGGGGGAGGTAGATACGCAGTATTTT. Translated, it gives CASSFSVLAGEVDTQYF. V is TRBV7-9 and J is TRBJ2-3; 10 nucleotides align to TRBD2. Germline values: CDR1 SEHNR, CDR2 FQNEAQ (reference sequence). J gave up 5 bases and V 3 bases, and 11 bases lay outside the gene matches. The CDR3 extends over 17 amino acids.

CDR3 nucleotide sequence: TGTGCCAGTAGTATCAGGGAATCTGGAAACACCATATATTTT. As protein: CASSIRESGNTIYF. J is TRBJ1-3 and V is TRBV19; TRBD1 might be the D (5 bases). CDR1 is LNHDA and CDR2 is SQIVND in the germline V gene (reference sequence). CDR3 length equals 14 residues. Trimming removed 3 bases at V and 1 base at J, with 7 bases between.

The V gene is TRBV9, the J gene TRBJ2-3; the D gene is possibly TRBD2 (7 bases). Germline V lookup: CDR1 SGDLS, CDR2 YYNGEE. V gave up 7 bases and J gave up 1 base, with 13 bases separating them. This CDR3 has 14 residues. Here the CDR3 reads CASGRGGGTDTQYF. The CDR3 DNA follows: TGTGCCAGCGGGAGGGGGGGCGGCACAGATACGCAGTATTTT. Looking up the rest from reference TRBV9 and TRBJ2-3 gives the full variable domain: DSGVTQTPKHLITATGQRVTLRCSPRSGDLSVYWYQQSLDQGLQFLIQYYNGEERAKGNILERFSAQQFPDLHSELNLSSLELGDSALYFCASGRGGGTDTQYFGPGTRLTVL.

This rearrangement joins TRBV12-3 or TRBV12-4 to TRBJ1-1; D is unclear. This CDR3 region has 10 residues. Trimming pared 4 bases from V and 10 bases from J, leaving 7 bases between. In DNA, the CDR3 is TGTGCCAGCAGTTCCCGAGCAGCTTTCTTT. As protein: CASSSRAAFF.